What follows are 13 T cell receptor beta chains derived from one specimen sequenced in a study of shared clonotypes between healthy human individuals. Here immunoSEQ multiplex PCR was the method, and the copy in TCRdb shows in-frame clones only, minus some. This table holds 450,000 to 500,000 clones, 81% found once. Sequenced: PBMCs. The receptors were gathered from a middle-aged woman in good health. Some clones in this sample may be carry-over from other donors' samples.

J is TRBJ2-2 and V is TRBV28; maybe TRBD2 (5 bases). The germline V gene encodes CDR1 MDHEN and CDR2 SYDVKM. The CDR3 covers 15 residues. Between the trimmed V and J ends, which lost 5 bases and 4 bases, there was a span of 14 bases. CDR3 sequence reads: CASSPSRGSTGELFF. CDR3 DNA: TGTGCCAGCAGTCCCTCACGGGGTAGCACCGGGGAGCTGTTTTTT.

The DNA of the CDR3 is TGTGCCAGCAGCTCCGATAACGGGGGGGAGCTGTTTTTT. Translated: CASSSDNGGELFF. The chain uses TRBV11-2 and TRBJ2-2, with no clear D. The germline V gene encodes CDR1 SGHAT and CDR2 FQNNGV. The CDR3 loop spans 13 amino acids. V was clipped by 4 bases and J by 8 bases, with 11 bases between them.

This clone came up once. V is TRBV19 and J is TRBJ1-3; D possibly corresponds to TRBD1 (5 bases). The germline V gene encodes CDR1 LNHDA and CDR2 SQIVND (reference sequence). The ends were cut back, 3 bases at V and 4 bases at J, with 10 bases in the middle. The CDR3 extends over 14 amino acids. This chain's CDR3 is CASSMGGTGNTIYF. CDR3 sequence (DNA): TGTGCCAGTAGTATGGGAGGGACCGGAAACACCATATATTTT.

The rearrangement joins TRBV5-1 to TRBJ2-7; TRBD1 agrees at 9 bases. CDR3 length: 19 amino acids. V lost 0 bases, J lost 5 bases, and 18 bases stayed unmatched. CDR1 is SGHRS and CDR2 is YFSETQ in the germline V gene. DNA of the CDR3: TGCGCCAGCAGCTTGGGAAGGGACAGGGTGAAGCCAGGTTCCCACGAGCAGTACTTC. This gives the protein CASSLGRDRVKPGSHEQYF.

J is TRBJ1-2 and V is TRBV28; D remains unclear. The CDR3 spans 13 residues. Germline V gene sequence: CDR1 MDHEN, CDR2 SYDVKM. CDR3 region: CVVRQALNYGYTF. In DNA, the CDR3 is TGTGTGGTACGTCAAGCCCTAAACTATGGCTACACCTTC.

This clone has more than one count but fewer than ten. The chain couples TRBV18 to TRBJ1-1; possibly TRBD1 for D (6 bases). Per germline, CDR1 KGHSH and CDR2 LQKENI. The CDR3 contains 14 residues. Trimming left V 6 bases short and J 3 bases short, with 14 bases between. CDR3 nucleotide sequence: TGTGCCAGCTCCCGGGGGCCAGGGGACACTGAAGCTTTCTTT. It specifies CASSRGPGDTEAFF.

The V call is TRBV11-2, the J call TRBJ2-2; no clear D. CDR1 and CDR2 from the germline V gene are SGHAT and FQNNGV. This CDR3 contains 16 residues. The V end lost 3 bases, the J end lost 6 bases, and 17 bases lay between the germline ends. DNA of the CDR3: TGTGCCAGCAGCTTCACACCAACAGTGTCTGCCGGGGAGCTGTTTTTT. Translating gives CASSFTPTVSAGELFF. Full variable domain (missing parts from reference TRBV11-2 and TRBJ2-2): EAGVAQSPRYKIIEKRQSVAFWCNPISGHATLYWYQQILGQGPKLLIQFQNNGVVDDSQLPKDRFSAERLKGVDSTLKIQPAKLEDSAVYLCASSFTPTVSAGELFFGEGSRLTVL.

This clone was seen many times. The J gene is TRBJ1-5, the V gene TRBV10-2; perhaps TRBD1 as D (6 bases). Germline V CDR1 and CDR2: WSHSY, SAAADI. The V and J ends lost 10 bases and 3 bases respectively, with 13 bases between them. CDR3 size: 13 residues. The CDR3 protein is CATLTGFNQPQHF. The CDR3 coding sequence is TGCGCCACCCTAACAGGGTTCAATCAGCCCCAGCATTTT.

The rearrangement joins TRBV5-1 to TRBJ2-7; possible D gene TRBD1, 5 bases. Trimming removed 4 bases at V and 3 bases at J, with 14 bases between. CDR1 is SGHRS, CDR2 YFSETQ, per germline. The CDR3 covers 14 residues. The CDR3 DNA reads as TGCGCCAGCAGCCCGTCGTCACAGGACTACGAGCAGTACTTC. It encodes CASSPSSQDYEQYF.

Details on this clone: A far larger clone differs by one base, so this is likely a read error. This chain uses TRBV25-1 with TRBJ1-2, with no clear D. The CDR3 covers 14 residues. Germline V CDR1 and CDR2: MGHDK, SYGVNS. With 6 bases removed from V and 6 bases from J, the gap between germline ends came to 17 bases. The DNA for the CDR3 is TGTGCCAGCAGCCCCGACATGCCTTGGGATGGCTACACCTTC. Protein sequence: CASSPDMPWDGYTF.

About this clone itself: The sample carries other DNA sequences with the same CDR3. J is TRBJ2-3 and V is TRBV4-1, with D possibly TRBD2 on 6 matching bases. The germline V and J ends were trimmed by 0 bases and 6 bases, with 7 bases remaining between them. Germline V gene sequence: CDR1 MGHRA, CDR2 YSYEKL. CDR3 length: 13 amino acids. CDR3 coding DNA: TGCGCCAGCAGCCAAGAGGAGGGTGATACGCAGTATTTT. Its protein is CASSQEEGDTQYF.

With regard to this clone: A far larger clone is one nucleotide away, so this likely arose from a read error. The same CDR3 arises from other DNA sequences in this sample as well. The chain is built from TRBV10-2 and TRBJ1-1; D gene ambiguous. The V end was cut by 4 bases, the J end by 0 bases, with 9 bases between. The CDR3 spans 14 residues. Germline CDR1 is WSHSY and CDR2 is SAAADI. The CDR3 nucleotides are TGCGCCAGCAGTGTCAATTACGTGAACACTGAAGCTTTCTTT. It translates to CASSVNYVNTEAFF.

For this clone: Mismatch with germline at one junction end may stem from a read error. The chain has TRBV19 and TRBJ2-7, with 10 nucleotides matching TRBD1. The CDR3 has 15 amino acids. Per the germline V gene, CDR1 is LNHDA and CDR2 is SQIVND (reference sequence). The CDR3 is CASSTPGQGSSEQYF. The DNA of the CDR3 is TGTGCCAGTAGTACTCCGGGACAGGGGTCCTCCGAGCAGTACTTC.